Each of the 27 T cell receptor beta chains below was sequenced from the same sample in a study of blood T cells in healthy people across ages. The authors ran a second PCR of roughly 6 to 11 cycles using a sample-barcoded 5' primer and a J-beta primer mix. A single record per CDR3 protein comes from TCRdb applying MiXCR to the 5' RACE reads. The sample consists of 850,000 to 1,000,000 distinct CDR3 sequences, about 53% of them appearing once. The sequencing input was blood. The origin of the receptors is a woman in her sixties in good health.

The sample holds a few counts of this clonotype. The chain couples TRBV15 to TRBJ2-6, with D hard to call. V lost 2 bases and J 2 bases, leaving 4 bases between the germline ends. The CDR3 runs to 14 residues. Germline V gene data show CDR1 as LNHNV and CDR2 as YYDKDF (reference sequence). The CDR3 loop is CATSRQAGANVLTF. The CDR3 nucleotides read TGTGCCACCAGCAGACAGGCTGGGGCCAACGTCCTGACTTTC. The full variable domain, completed using reference TRBV15 and TRBJ2-6, is DAMVIQNPRYQVTQFGKPVTLSCSQTLNHNVMYWYQQKSSQAPKLLFHYYDKDFNNEADTPDNFQSRRPNTSFCFLDIRSPGLGDTAMYLCATSRQAGANVLTFGAGSRLTVL.

The rearrangement uses TRBV27 and TRBJ2-1; D is possibly TRBD1 (6 bases). The CDR3 has 15 residues. CDR1 MNHEY and CDR2 SMNVEV come from the germline V gene (reference sequence). Trimming pared 6 bases from V and 3 bases from J, leaving 15 bases between. CDR3 nucleotides: TGTGCCAGCAGAGTGGATGCAGGGGTCTACAATGAGCAGTTCTTC. Translation: CASRVDAGVYNEQFF.

The chain recombines TRBV6-2 or TRBV6-3 with TRBJ2-7; D uncertain. The germline V and J ends were trimmed by 0 bases and 5 bases, with 14 bases remaining between them. The CDR3 is 15 residues long. Germline V gives CDR1 MNHEY, CDR2 SVGEGT. Here the CDR3 reads CASSYSSGPPDEQYF. The CDR3 bases are TGTGCCAGCAGTTACTCGAGTGGGCCACCGGACGAGCAGTACTTC.

The V call is TRBV20-1, the J call TRBJ2-3, with D perhaps TRBD2 (5 bases). The germline gives CDR1 DFQATT, CDR2 SNEGSKA (reference sequence). There are 15 residues in the CDR3. Trimming removed 3 bases at V and 6 bases at J, with 19 bases between. CDR3 nucleotides: TGCAGTGCTAGGTCGGCGAGGGCCGGCGGGGATACGCAGTATTTT. Encoded protein: CSARSARAGGDTQYF.

The J gene is TRBJ2-7, the V gene TRBV7-3, with 9 bases identical to TRBD2. The J call could be wrong; TRBJ2-5 is a better fit for the DNA end. Looked up from germline, CDR1 is SGHTA and CDR2 is FQGTGA. This CDR3 is built from 17 residues. CDR3 amino acids: CASSLFEVAGVRETQYF. The CDR3 DNA is TGTGCCAGCAGCCTTTTCGAGGTAGCGGGAGTGCGAGAGACCCAGTACTTC.

The rearrangement links TRBV7-2 to TRBJ2-2; the match to TRBD1 covers 7 bases. CDR1 is SGHTA and CDR2 is FQGNSA in the germline V gene. The V gene end was trimmed by 7 bases and the J gene end by 0 bases; junction bases not matched to a gene: 2. The CDR3 has 14 residues. The CDR3 DNA reads TGTGCCAGCACAACAGGGGCGAACACCGGGGAGCTGTTTTTT. This codes for CASTTGANTGELFF.

A remark on this clonotype: A much more abundant neighbour one base away suggests this may be a read error. The chain employs TRBV29-1 and TRBJ2-5; D is unresolved. The length of the CDR3 is 13 residues. The V and J ends lost 8 bases and 1 base respectively, with 14 bases between them. Germline CDR1 is SQVTM and CDR2 is ANQGSEA. The CDR3 DNA reads as TGCAGCTCCCAGAGGCGGATCCAAGAGACCCAGTACTTC. As protein: CSSQRRIQETQYF.

This clonotype was detected a few times. The rearrangement uses TRBV20-1 and TRBJ1-6; 9 nucleotides match TRBD1. The trim removed 2 bases at V and 9 bases at J, leaving 5 bases unmatched. The CDR3 sequence is 14 residues long. Germline-derived CDR1 and CDR2 are DFQATT and SNEGSKA (reference sequence). CDR3 bases: TGCAGTGCTAGACCCGGGACAGGGAGTTCACCCCTCCACTTT. This codes for CSARPGTGSSPLHF.

This clonotype came up a few times. The V call is TRBV2, the J call TRBJ2-2, with a weak D call TRBD1 (6 bases). CDR3 length equals 14 residues. Germline CDR1 is SNHLY and CDR2 is FYNNEI. V gave up 6 bases and J gave up 4 bases, with 12 bases separating them. CDR3 protein: CASRLAGVTGELFF. DNA for the CDR3: TGTGCCAGCAGGCTAGCAGGGGTCACCGGGGAGCTGTTTTTT.

V usage is TRBV6-2 or TRBV6-3 and J usage is TRBJ2-7; possible D gene TRBD1, 6 bases. V was trimmed by 0 bases and J by 3 bases, leaving 30 bases between them. Germline loops: CDR1 MNHEY, CDR2 SVGEGT. The CDR3 has 21 amino acids. The CDR3 DNA is TGTGCCAGCAGTTACTCGGAAGGGGGTGGACAGCCCACCTATCCCTTCTACGAGCAGTACTTC. Translation gives CASSYSEGGGQPTYPFYEQYF.

This clonotype was detected only a few times. A much larger clone lies a single base off, so this may be a read error. The chain combines TRBV20-1 with TRBJ2-1; the match to TRBD2 covers 13 bases. V shed 3 bases, J shed 9 bases, and the junction held 8 bases outside the gene matches. The CDR3 length is 15 residues. Germline-derived CDR1 and CDR2 are DFQATT and SNEGSKA (reference sequence). In nucleotides, the CDR3 is TGCAGTGCTAGGGGCCCGGGACTAGCGGGAAGTGAGCAGTTCTTC. It codes for CSARGPGLAGSEQFF.

The chain has TRBV18 and TRBJ2-5; D may be TRBD1 (5 bases). The CDR3 runs 15 residues. Per germline, CDR1 KGHSH and CDR2 LQKENI. The V end was cut by 2 bases, the J end by 0 bases, with 10 bases between. CDR3 DNA sequence: TGTGCCAGCTCACCATCGACAGCGTACCAAGAGACCCAGTACTTC. Translation gives CASSPSTAYQETQYF.

This clonotype was seen a few times. The V call is TRBV5-4, the J call TRBJ2-5, with D hard to call. Trimming left V 6 bases short and J 4 bases short, with 13 bases between. CDR1 SGHNT and CDR2 YYREEE come from the germline V gene (reference sequence). This CDR3 has 13 residues. CDR3 loop: CASTHPPGETQYF. The CDR3 region has the DNA TGTGCCAGCACTCACCCCCCGGGAGAGACCCAGTACTTC. Using reference TRBV5-4 and TRBJ2-5 for the parts outside the CDR3, the full variable domain is ETGVTQSPTHLIKTRGQQVTLRCSSQSGHNTVSWYQQALGQGPQFIFQYYREEENGRGNFPPRFSGLQFPNYSSELNVNALELDDSALYLCASTHPPGETQYFGPGTRLLVL.

The genes are TRBV7-2 and TRBJ1-2, with 8 bases matching TRBD1. The CDR3 runs 14 residues. V was clipped by 5 bases and J by 1 base; unmatched bases: 3. The V gene's germline CDR1 is SGHTA and CDR2 FQGNSA. The CDR3 sequence: CASSQGAINYGYTF. CDR3 coding DNA: TGTGCCAGCAGCCAGGGGGCGATTAACTATGGCTACACCTTC.

This clonotype occurred once. The genes are TRBV11-2 and TRBJ2-5, with a possible D match to TRBD1 (5 bases). The J call may be in error: the DNA end matches TRBJ2-7 better. The CDR3 consists of 14 residues. Germline lookup yields CDR1 SGHAT and CDR2 FQNNGV. CDR3 nucleotides: TGTGCCAGCAGCTTGGACAAGGGTAGGAACGAGCAGTACTTC. It is translated as CASSLDKGRNEQYF.

This chain uses TRBV19 with TRBJ2-5; D perhaps matches TRBD1 (6 bases). The V end was cut by 5 bases, the J end by 6 bases, with 22 bases between. The CDR3 runs 16 residues. In germline, CDR1 is LNHDA, CDR2 SQIVND (reference sequence). The CDR3 region has the DNA TGTGCCAGTAGTTGGTCGGGCAGGGGTTCAACAAAGACCCAGTACTTC. It translates to CASSWSGRGSTKTQYF.

The CDR3 is CASSIWGLAGDTQYF. CDR3 nucleotide sequence: TGTGCCAGCAGCATATGGGGACTAGCGGGAGATACGCAGTATTTT. The J gene is TRBJ2-3, the V gene TRBV9; 12 positions agree with TRBD2. This CDR3 has 15 amino acids. Germline V gene data show CDR1 as SGDLS and CDR2 as YYNGEE. The ends lost 4 bases at V and 5 bases at J; junction bases unmatched: 5.

This sequence joins TRBV20-1 and TRBJ1-2; 7 nucleotides match TRBD1. With V trimmed by 1 base and J by 4 bases, 6 bases remained unmatched. The CDR3 extends over 14 amino acids. CDR1 is DFQATT, CDR2 SNEGSKA, per germline (reference sequence). The CDR3 DNA reads as TGCAGTGCTAGAGCGACAGGGATTTTCTATGGCTACACCTTC. Its protein product is CSARATGIFYGYTF.

The V and J genes are TRBV6-5 and TRBJ2-3; TRBD2 matches at 9 bases. The V and J ends lost 6 bases and 4 bases, in that order; junction bases with no gene match: 11. CDR3 length equals 16 residues. CDR1 MNHEY and CDR2 SVGAGI come from the germline V gene. CDR3 in DNA: TGTGCCAGCAGGTGGCTAGCGGGAAATATGCCAGATACGCAGTATTTT. This encodes CASRWLAGNMPDTQYF.

Written as DNA, the CDR3 is TGTGCCAGCAGTAACGCCCGGACTAGCGGGAATTACGAGCAGTACTTC. Protein sequence: CASSNARTSGNYEQYF. The V gene is TRBV2, the J gene TRBJ2-4, with 12 bases that match TRBD2. The closer fit of TRBJ2-7 to the DNA end suggests the J call may be wrong. This CDR3 region has 16 residues. The germline V gene has CDR1 SNHLY and CDR2 FYNNEI.

The chain carries TRBV4-1 and TRBJ2-5; no clear D. This CDR3 has 13 residues. From germline, CDR1 is MGHRA and CDR2 YSYEKL. V lost 2 bases and J 4 bases, leaving 8 bases between the germline ends. The CDR3 reads CASSQIIRETQYF. In nucleotides, the CDR3 is TGCGCCAGCAGCCAAATTATCCGAGAGACCCAGTACTTC.

This clonotype was counted a few times. V usage is TRBV6-1 and J usage is TRBJ2-7, with TRBD1 matching over 12 bases. Germline loops: CDR1 MNHNS, CDR2 SASEGT. The CDR3 contains 16 residues. V lost 5 bases to trimming and J lost 7 bases; unmatched junction nucleotides: 12. CDR3 amino acids: CASSTNPGQGASEQYF. The CDR3, as DNA: TGTGCCAGCAGTACCAACCCGGGACAGGGGGCGAGTGAGCAGTACTTC.

The rearrangement links TRBV20-1 to TRBJ2-7; 7 bases are a match to TRBD2. Germline CDR1 and CDR2: DFQATT and SNEGSKA (reference sequence). The ends lost 0 bases at V and 0 bases at J; junction bases unmatched: 5. The CDR3 covers 15 residues. CDR3 DNA sequence: TGCAGTGCTAGAGACGCACTAGCGAACTCCTACGAGCAGTACTTC. This translates into CSARDALANSYEQYF.

The chain employs TRBV6-1 and TRBJ2-6; a weak D match, TRBD1 (6 bases). The V gene's germline CDR1 is MNHNS and CDR2 SASEGT. Deletions cut 7 bases from V and 2 bases from J, with 15 bases between. This CDR3 is built from 16 residues. CDR3 loop: CASMSTSGAGANVLTF. CDR3 DNA sequence: TGTGCCAGCATGTCGACTTCAGGGGCTGGGGCCAACGTCCTGACTTTC.

This sequence joins TRBV28 and TRBJ1-2, with 7 bases identical to TRBD1. The V gene end was trimmed by 3 bases and the J gene end by 6 bases; junction bases not matched to a gene: 7. CDR3 length: 14 residues. Germline V gene data show CDR1 as MDHEN and CDR2 as SYDVKM. The CDR3, as DNA: TGTGCCAGCAGTTTTAAGGGGGCGTCTCATGGCTACACCTTC. It codes for CASSFKGASHGYTF.

The rearrangement links TRBV19 to TRBJ2-5; D call uncertain. Germline CDR1 LNHDA, CDR2 SQIVND (reference sequence). The CDR3 totals 13 residues. Deletions cut 3 bases from V and 2 bases from J, with 7 bases between. CDR3 in amino acids: CASSIGRQETQYF. The CDR3 DNA reads as TGTGCCAGTAGTATCGGACGGCAAGAGACCCAGTACTTC.

This clonotype was recorded at least ten times. The chain links TRBV25-1 to TRBJ2-1, with D possibly being TRBD1 (5 bases). The CDR3 is 15 amino acids. Germline V gene data show CDR1 as MGHDK and CDR2 as SYGVNS. With 1 base removed from V and 7 bases from J, the gap between germline ends came to 14 bases. The CDR3: CASSEWKSRVNEQFF. The CDR3 DNA follows: TGTGCCAGCAGTGAATGGAAGTCCAGGGTGAATGAGCAGTTCTTC. The full variable domain, its missing parts supplied by reference TRBV25-1 and TRBJ2-1, is EADIYQTPRYLVIGTGKKITLECSQTMGHDKMYWYQQDPGMELHLIHYSYGVNSTEKGDLSSESTVSRIRTEHFPLTLESARPSHTSQYLCASSEWKSRVNEQFFGPGTRLTVL.